Below are 3 T cell receptor beta chains sequenced from a single sample in a study of T cells in Graves' hyperthyroidism and ophthalmopathy. Regions amplified from RNA transcripts were the TCR beta CDR3 regions. The primer set for the first-round RT-PCR of the TCR CDR3 was HTBI. In TCRdb, the multiplex PCR reads were re-called with MiXCR into one record per CDR3 protein. In the table there are some 600,000 distinct CDR3 sequences, approximately 13% of which are singletons. Sequenced material: blood. These receptors originate from a woman between 25 and 40 years old with Graves' hyperthyroidism that later progressed to Graves' ophthalmopathy.

The rearrangement uses TRBV5-1 and TRBJ1-5; D gene ambiguous. Between the trimmed V and J ends, which lost 1 base and 2 bases, there was a span of 13 bases. Per germline, CDR1 SGHRS and CDR2 YFSETQ. The CDR3 totals 16 residues. Here the CDR3 reads CASSLWPGEGNQPQHF. CDR3 DNA: TGCGCCAGCAGCTTGTGGCCGGGTGAGGGCAATCAGCCCCAGCATTTT.

This clonotype was counted between two and nine times. The chain joins TRBV7-9 to TRBJ1-1, with D perhaps matching TRBD1 (5 bases). This CDR3 is built from 13 residues. V was trimmed by 5 bases and J by 8 bases, leaving 15 bases between them. Germline-derived CDR1 and CDR2 are SEHNR and FQNEAQ (reference sequence). In DNA, the CDR3 is TGTGCCAGCAGCGACGGGGCAGGGCGGGAAGCTTTCTTT. This codes for CASSDGAGREAFF. Full variable domain (missing parts from reference TRBV7-9 and TRBJ1-1): DTGVSQNPRHKITKRGQNVTFRCDPISEHNRLYWYRQTLGQGPEFLTYFQNEAQLEKSRLLSDRFSAERPKGSFSTLEIQRTEQGDSAMYLCASSDGAGREAFFGQGTRLTVV.

This clonotype appeared many times. V usage is TRBV7-3 and J usage is TRBJ1-1, with 9 bases lining up with TRBD1. The CDR3 consists of 14 residues. V gave up 5 bases and J gave up 7 bases; unmatched junction bases: 8. Germline CDR1 is SGHTA and CDR2 is FQGTGA. CDR3: CASSASGQGGEAFF. DNA for the CDR3: TGTGCCAGCAGCGCCTCGGGACAGGGTGGTGAAGCTTTCTTT. Supplemented by reference TRBV7-3 and TRBJ1-1, the full variable domain reads GAGVSQTPSNKVTEKGKYVELRCDPISGHTALYWYRQSLGQGPEFLIYFQGTGAADDSGLPNDRFFAVRPEGSVSTLKIQRTERGDSAVYLCASSASGQGGEAFFGQGTRLTVV.